The source of this T cell receptor beta chain is a study of blood T cell repertoires in COVID-19. Source study methods: Amplified reference gene primers provided the basis for estimating nucleated cell counts. The data were produced by immunoSEQ multiplex PCR, yet TCRdb's version contains in-frame clones alone and is incomplete. That table is the source of V, J and clone size, and D and trimming were worked out from the DNA. The sample includes fewer than 100,000 clones, around 75% seen only once; the top ten take roughly 25%. The CDR3 totals 15 residues. Germline V lookup: CDR1 SGHRS, CDR2 YFSETQ. With V trimmed by 8 bases and J by 6 bases, 11 bases remained unmatched.

Sequences were obtained from peripheral blood. The sequence was collected from a man between 65 and 79 years old with acute or convalescent COVID-19. The chain joins TRBV5-1 to TRBJ1-6, with 7 bases lining up with TRBD1. The CDR3 sequence: CASSESTGANSPLHF. In DNA, the CDR3 is TGCGCCAGTTCCGAAAGCACAGGGGCTAATTCACCCCTCCACTTT.